The T cell receptor (beta chain) described here comes from a study of blood T cell repertoires in COVID-19. Study-level background: T cells, B-cell-depleted T cells, or PBMCs provided the cDNA or gDNA that served as material.

The CDR3 contains 16 residues. CDR1 LNHNV and CDR2 YYDKDF come from the germline V gene (reference sequence). Trimming took 1 base from V and 4 from J; bases not matched to a gene: 8. As handled by the study authors: Amplified reference gene primers provided the basis for estimating nucleated cell counts. This table comes from immunoSEQ multiplex PCR, and its TCRdb copy is limited to in-frame clones, with some not included. D and trimming come from the DNA, and the V and J calls and clone size come from that table. The table includes about 500,000 clones, 89% detected once. It was during active infection that Seattle patients were enrolled and then longitudinally followed.

The clonotype originates from a young man with COVID-19, enrolled during active disease. The sample comprised peripheral blood. J is TRBJ2-5 and V is TRBV15; the match to TRBD2 covers 8 bases. The chain's CDR3 is CATSRATGTRGETQYF. In DNA form, the CDR3 reads TGTGCCACCAGCAGAGCTACCGGGACTAGAGGAGAGACCCAGTACTTC.